This T cell receptor beta chain was recorded in a study of OX40 agonist ivuxolimab in advanced cancers. Study as a whole: Participants, roughly 80% male, averaged approximately 56 years of age, ranging from roughly 20 to 79. Three patients responded partially, comprising one with hepatocellular carcinoma and two with cutaneous melanoma.

Clones were read by immunoSEQ multiplex PCR, and TCRdb kept only the in-frame ones, dropping some. Counted here are over 35,000 clones, 80% occurring once; the ten biggest clones make up about 4%. Points from the study as a whole: Both CD4+ and CD8+ T cell populations in blood had undergone clonal expansion by week 6 at 0.1 to 3.0 mg/kg.

This CDR3 contains 15 residues. V was clipped by 3 bases and J by 1 base, with 12 bases between them. The V gene's germline CDR1 is LNHDA and CDR2 SQIVND (reference sequence). To note about this clone: Its antigen remains unidentified.

This receptor was obtained from an adult with an advanced solid tumor such as melanoma, head and neck, liver or kidney cancer. This material consisted of CD4+ or CD8+ T cells sorted from blood, taken in a trial of the OX40 agonist ivuxolimab. V gene TRBV19 combines with J gene TRBJ1-1, with D perhaps TRBD1 (5 bases). In nucleotides, the CDR3 is TGTGCCAGTAGTATGGTAGGGGCCGCGAACACTGAAGCTTTCTTT. Its protein product is CASSMVGAANTEAFF.